This TCR beta chain was recorded in a study of control samples from healthy donors and cancer patients. Here immunoSEQ multiplex PCR was the method, and the copy in TCRdb shows in-frame clones only, minus some. The table records under 85,000 clones, 93% of them present only once. The CDR3 sequence is 17 residues long. V was pared by 4 bases and J by 7 bases, with 14 bases of the junction left unmatched. CDR1 and CDR2 (germline): SGHVS, FNYEAQ. This TCR was sampled from a woman aged 40 to 55 with lung cancer. The source material was PBMCs. The chain uses TRBV7-6 and TRBJ1-4, with 8 bases fitting TRBD1. DNA for the CDR3: TGTGCCAGCAGCTCTACTTATCCCGGACAGGGAACTGAAAAACTGTTTTTT. It encodes CASSSTYPGQGTEKLFF.